The source of this T cell receptor (beta chain) is a study of blood T cell repertoires in COVID-19 (dated by TCRdb to about 2020). For the study in its entirety: Collaborator samples came from the United States, Italy and Spain and covered acute and convalescent phases of COVID-19. The repertoires were made available in a free public database intended to serve as a resource for research on the immune response to SARS-CoV-2. Where available, HLA class I and class II types were taken from metadata supplied by the sample provider and were not determined by assay-based typing. The samples were drawn from the first 160 participants of the ongoing ImmuneRACE study and from some 1,300 subjects provided by 6 global collaborators. The sample metadata nearly always contained a de-identified subject ID, COVID-19 status, age in years and sex. The prospective study material was composed of cDNA or gDNA derived from T cells, B-cell-depleted T cells, or PBMCs. Subjects who had been exposed to COVID-19, were actively infected with it, or had recovered from it provided the deeply sampled blood TCRbeta repertoires that made up the dataset. Study-wide conclusions, independent of this receptor: How much clinical and demographic metadata was included differed by source and by participant, and the metadata was provided uncurated.

V is clipped by 5 bases and J by 0 bases, and the sequence between their germline boundaries is 19 bases long. There are 16 amino acids in the CDR3, from cysteine to phenylalanine inclusive. Of all the DNA, just the CDR3 is kept, 48 bases in frame from base 1. The germline V gene provides CDR1 SQVTM and CDR2 ANQGSEA. Participants in the prospective study were enrolled through a virtual design, were aged 18 to 89 years, and lived in approximately 24 United States geographic areas. In the prospective study, cohorts were assigned on the basis of participant-reported clinical history obtained from a screening survey and a study questionnaire. For ImmuneRACE Cohort 3, a participant was defined as recovered based on two consecutive negative NP/OP PCR tests, clearance by a healthcare professional, or resolution of symptoms. Mobile phlebotomists in the prospective study collected whole blood, serum and a nasopharyngeal or oropharyngeal swab from every participant. Over an approximately 2-month period, participants in the prospective study had the option of providing additional blood draws and questionnaires. Blood samples from the prospective study were shipped frozen or at room temperature prior to DNA extraction.

TCRbeta CDR3 regions were amplified from genomic DNA using the immunoSEQ Assay, a bias-controlled multiplex PCR. As for the authors' bioinformatics: The number of nucleated cells in each sample was estimated by amplification of reference gene primers within the assay. Sequence reads were collapsed and filtered to measure the absolute abundance of every unique TCRbeta CDR3 rearrangement. Productive Simpson clonality was computed per sample as the square root of Simpson's diversity index over productive rearrangements. TCRdb re-hosts the immuneACCESS table, in-frame sequences only. Its copies lack some clones; in the studies checked, an unresolved V gene accounts for under half of them, and the cause for the rest is not known. Clone size and the V and J calls come from that table; the DNA yielded D and trimming. A total of 300,000 to 350,000 clones appear in this sample, over 80% of them only once. Over 4.5% of the sample lies in the top ten.

Comments on this clone: What this receptor recognizes is not known. Base-call qualities are not available, and no considerably larger clone is one nucleotide away.

What was sequenced was PBMCs or T cells enriched from blood (not recorded which). The chain joins TRBV29-1 to TRBJ1-1; 5 matching bases give a weak D call of TRBD1. This clonotype was obtained from a man aged 30-40 years who had recovered from COVID-19. The nucleotides read TGCAGCGTTAAGCGGGGCGGCGGGAACTTGAACACTGAAGCTTTCTTT. Its product reads: CSVKRGGGNLNTEAFF. The full variable domain, with segments outside the CDR3 supplied by the reference TRBV29-1 and TRBJ1-1 proteins, appears as SAVISQKPSRDICQRGTSLTIQCQVDSQVTMMFWYRQQPGQSLTLIATANQGSEATYESGFVIDKFPISRPNLTFSTLTVSNMSPEDSSIYLCSVKRGGGNLNTEAFFGQGTRLTVV.